This record concerns one TCR beta chain sequence. What it binds is unknown. Sequenced by immunoSEQ multiplex PCR; TCRdb stores in-frame clones only, minus some. The profile shows 160,000 or so clones, approximately 84% of them singletons. Germline CDR1 reads GTSNPN; CDR2 reads SVGIG (reference sequence). The CDR3 is made up of 12 amino acids. Trimming took off 4 bases at V and 5 bases at J, with 11 bases between the two ends. The sample comes from a study of cytomegalovirus exposure and HLA in healthy donors. Study background: In a later analysis, the approximately 120 validation repertoires were reported to have used the same platform as the approximately 690 first-cohort repertoires.

Study results and caveats: Most TCRs appeared rarely, but some public TCRs recurred in many donors.

The donors were members of the validation cohort comprising over a hundred subjects, separate from the approximately 670-subject first cohort. The chain has TRBV30 and TRBJ1-1, with D tentatively TRBD1 (5 bases). The clonotype originates from a man younger than 45 in good health and CMV-seropositive. Source material: PBMCs. The CDR3 bases are TGTGCCTGGACGGGGGGGTGGACTGAAGCTTTCTTT. It encodes CAWTGGWTEAFF.